Here is one T cell receptor beta chain with its context. Antigen specificity is unknown. The data derive from a study of Ad26.COV2.S vaccination and SARS-CoV-2 variants. Whole-study findings and limits: Responses of T cells in total may have been underestimated by the TCR breadth and depth analyses.

The CDR3 sequence is 16 residues long. V shed 6 bases and J shed 5 bases, with 24 bases lying between them. Germline CDR1 reads SQVTM; CDR2 reads ANQGSEA. Treatment described: about 20 received Ad26.COV2.S at low or high dose, single or two shots; roughly five received placebo; per-sample allocation not given. Repertoires come from day 63 after the first vaccine or placebo injection. The repertoire was sequenced with immunoSEQ multiplex PCR; TCRdb's copy has only in-frame clones and lacks some. The table has about 400,000 clones, 83% seen once; the top ten hold 7% to 9.5%. The V call is TRBV29-1, the J call TRBJ2-3; no firm D call. The sequence came from a person between 18 and 65 years old who received the Ad26.COV2.S COVID-19 vaccine or a placebo. Sample: peripheral blood, taken in a trial of Ad26.COV2.S vaccine versus placebo. The DNA of the CDR3 is TGCAGCGTCAGCAGAATCGGGCTCAACCCCCAAGATACGCAGTATTTT. It encodes CSVSRIGLNPQDTQYF.